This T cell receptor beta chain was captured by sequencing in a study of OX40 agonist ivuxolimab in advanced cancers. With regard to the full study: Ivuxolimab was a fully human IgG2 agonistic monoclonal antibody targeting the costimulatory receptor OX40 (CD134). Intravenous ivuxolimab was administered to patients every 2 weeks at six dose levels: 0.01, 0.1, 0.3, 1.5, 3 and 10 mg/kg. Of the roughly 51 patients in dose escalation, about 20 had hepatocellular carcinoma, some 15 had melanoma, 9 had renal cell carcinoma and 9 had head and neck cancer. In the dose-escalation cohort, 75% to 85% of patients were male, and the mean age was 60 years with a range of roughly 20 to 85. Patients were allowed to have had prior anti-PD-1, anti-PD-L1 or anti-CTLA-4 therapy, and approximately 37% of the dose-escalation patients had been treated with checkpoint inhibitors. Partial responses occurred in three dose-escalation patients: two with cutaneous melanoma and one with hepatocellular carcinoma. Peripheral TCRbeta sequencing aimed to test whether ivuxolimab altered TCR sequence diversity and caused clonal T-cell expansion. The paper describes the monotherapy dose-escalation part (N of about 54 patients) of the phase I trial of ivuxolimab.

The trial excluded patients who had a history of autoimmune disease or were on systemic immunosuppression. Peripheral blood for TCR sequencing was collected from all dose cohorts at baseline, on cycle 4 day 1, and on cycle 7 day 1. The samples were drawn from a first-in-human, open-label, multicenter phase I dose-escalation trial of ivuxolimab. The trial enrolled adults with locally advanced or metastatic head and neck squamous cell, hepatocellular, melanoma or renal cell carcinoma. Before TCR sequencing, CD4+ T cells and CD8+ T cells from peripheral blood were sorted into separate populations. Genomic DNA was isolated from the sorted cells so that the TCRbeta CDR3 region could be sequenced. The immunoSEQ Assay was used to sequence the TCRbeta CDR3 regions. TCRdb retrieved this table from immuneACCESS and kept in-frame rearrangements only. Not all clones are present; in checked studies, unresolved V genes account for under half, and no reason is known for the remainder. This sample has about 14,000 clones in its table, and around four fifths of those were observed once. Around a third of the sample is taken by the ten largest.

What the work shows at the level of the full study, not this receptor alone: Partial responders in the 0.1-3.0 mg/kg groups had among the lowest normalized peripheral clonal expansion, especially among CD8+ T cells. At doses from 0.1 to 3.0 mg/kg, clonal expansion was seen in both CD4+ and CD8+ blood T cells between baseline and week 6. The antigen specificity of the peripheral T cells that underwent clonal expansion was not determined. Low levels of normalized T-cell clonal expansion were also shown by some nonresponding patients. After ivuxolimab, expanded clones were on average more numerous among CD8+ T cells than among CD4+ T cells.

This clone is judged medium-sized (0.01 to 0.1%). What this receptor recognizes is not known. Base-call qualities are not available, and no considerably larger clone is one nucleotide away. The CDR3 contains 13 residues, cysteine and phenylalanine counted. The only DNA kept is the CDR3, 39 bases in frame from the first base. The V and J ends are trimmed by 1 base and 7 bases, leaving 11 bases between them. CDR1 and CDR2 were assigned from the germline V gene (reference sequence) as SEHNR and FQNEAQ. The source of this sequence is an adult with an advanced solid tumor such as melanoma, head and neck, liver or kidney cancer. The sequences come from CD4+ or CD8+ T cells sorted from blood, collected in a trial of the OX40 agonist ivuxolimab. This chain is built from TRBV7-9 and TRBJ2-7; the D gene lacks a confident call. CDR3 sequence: CASSLGTLWEQYF. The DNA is TGTGCCAGCAGCTTAGGGACGCTCTGGGAGCAGTACTTC.